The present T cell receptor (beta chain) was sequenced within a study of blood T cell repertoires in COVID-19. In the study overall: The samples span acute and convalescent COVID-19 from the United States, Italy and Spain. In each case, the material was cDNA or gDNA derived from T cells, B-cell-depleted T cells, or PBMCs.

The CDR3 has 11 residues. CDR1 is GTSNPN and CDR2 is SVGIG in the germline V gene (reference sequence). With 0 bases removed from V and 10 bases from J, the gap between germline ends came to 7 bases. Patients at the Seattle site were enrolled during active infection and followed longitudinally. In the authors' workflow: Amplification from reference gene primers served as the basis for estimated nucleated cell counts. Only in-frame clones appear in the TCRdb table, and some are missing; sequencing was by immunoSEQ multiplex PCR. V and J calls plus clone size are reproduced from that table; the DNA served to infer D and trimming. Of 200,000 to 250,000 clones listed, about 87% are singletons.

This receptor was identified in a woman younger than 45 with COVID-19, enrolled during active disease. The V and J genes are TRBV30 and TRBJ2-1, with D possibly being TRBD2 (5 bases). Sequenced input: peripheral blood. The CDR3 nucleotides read TGTGCCTGGAGTGTCCCGGGGGAGCAGTTCTTC. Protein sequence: CAWSVPGEQFF.